These 29 T cell receptor beta chains originate from one sample sequenced in a study of T cells in Graves' hyperthyroidism and ophthalmopathy. Amplified regions were TCR beta CDR3 sequences from RNA transcripts. When the TCR CDR3 underwent first-round RT-PCR, the HTBI primer set was used. TCRdb analysed the multiplex PCR reads with MiXCR anew, one entry per CDR3 protein. The sample yields 280,000 or so distinct CDR3 sequences, around 15% seen once. The sequenced sample was blood. The receptor source for this set is a woman aged 45-65 years with Graves' hyperthyroidism that later progressed to Graves' ophthalmopathy.

This clonotype was counted many times. The genes are TRBV2 and TRBJ2-5; 8 bases match TRBD2. Unmatched junction bases numbered 12, after V lost 5 bases and J lost 4 bases. The CDR3 sequence is 16 residues long. CDR1 is SNHLY, CDR2 FYNNEI, per germline. The CDR3 sequence: CASSWDRAGVGETQYF. CDR3 bases: TGTGCCAGCAGTTGGGATAGAGCGGGAGTGGGAGAGACCCAGTACTTC.

As concerns this clonotype: One end of the junction fails to match germline, which may point to a read error. The chain links TRBV27 to TRBJ2-2, with D possibly being TRBD2 (5 bases). CDR1 and CDR2 (germline): MNHEY, SMNVEV (reference sequence). The CDR3 covers 14 residues. The DNA of the CDR3 is TGTGCCAGCAGTTTAGGACTCAACACCGGGGAGATGTTTTTT. Translated, it gives CASSLGLNTGEMFF.

This clonotype was seen repeatedly, ten times or more. The chain has TRBV11-2 and TRBJ1-1; D ambiguous. The germline V gene encodes CDR1 SGHAT and CDR2 FQNNGV. V was clipped by 2 bases and J by 4 bases, with 14 bases between them. There are 15 residues in the CDR3. CDR3 in amino acids: CASSLRPGSGTEAFF. The CDR3 coding sequence is TGTGCCAGCAGCTTAAGACCGGGCAGTGGCACTGAAGCTTTCTTT.

This clonotype appeared a few times. The rearrangement links TRBV19 to TRBJ1-5; D is undetermined. Germline V gives CDR1 LNHDA, CDR2 SQIVND (reference sequence). The V gene lost 5 bases and the J gene lost 6 bases, with 11 bases spanning the gap. The CDR3 runs 13 residues. CDR3 bases: TGTGCCAGTAGTGCTACCACGGGTCAGCCCCAGCATTTT. Translating gives CASSATTGQPQHF.

A word on this clonotype: Possible read error: a much larger clone is one base away. The CDR3 reads CNASTGTETQYF. DNA for the CDR3: TGCAACGCTTCGACAGGGACAGAGACCCAGTACTTC. This chain links TRBV29-1 with TRBJ2-5; 7 positions agree with TRBD1. The CDR3 length is 12 residues. The germline V gene has CDR1 SQVTM and CDR2 ANQGSEA.

This clonotype has ten or more counts. The chain recombines TRBV10-3 with TRBJ2-5, with a weak D call TRBD2 (5 bases). The germline CDR1 and CDR2 sequences are ENHRY and SYGVKD. The CDR3 is 15 residues long. CDR3 coding DNA: TGTGCATCATGGTCACCAGACGGGAAAGAAGAGACCCAGTACTTC. Residues: CASWSPDGKEETQYF.

This clonotype was detected many times. The V and J genes are TRBV24-1 and TRBJ2-1; TRBD1 agrees at 10 bases. CDR3 length equals 16 residues. V dropped 3 bases and J dropped 5; count of bases not matched to a gene: 6. Germline-derived CDR1 and CDR2 are KGHDR and SFDVKD. CDR3 sequence: CATSDRDRGEHNEQFF. The CDR3 DNA sequence: TGTGCCACCAGTGATCGGGACAGGGGTGAGCACAATGAGCAGTTCTTC.

This clonotype was recorded a few times. The rearrangement joins TRBV9 to TRBJ2-3; D is unclear. The germline V and J ends were trimmed by 4 bases and 0 bases, with 9 bases remaining between them. The CDR3 loop spans 14 amino acids. CDR1 and CDR2 from the germline V gene are SGDLS and YYNGEE. The CDR3 reads CASSSPSSTDTQYF. DNA for the CDR3: TGTGCCAGCAGCTCACCCAGCAGCACAGATACGCAGTATTTT.

The sample holds many counts of this clonotype. This chain links TRBV24-1 with TRBJ2-7, with TRBD2 as a possible D gene (5 bases). CDR3 length equals 16 residues. Germline CDR1 and CDR2: KGHDR and SFDVKD. Between the trimmed V and J ends, which lost 5 bases and 3 bases, there was a span of 19 bases. The CDR3 DNA reads as TGTGCCACCAGTGGGTGGGCGAGGGAGTTAGACTACGAGCAGTACTTC. Residues: CATSGWARELDYEQYF.

This clonotype has ten or more counts. The V gene is TRBV20-1, the J gene TRBJ2-1, with TRBD2 identical over 13 bases. V lost 5 bases, J lost 8 bases, and 6 bases stayed unmatched. The CDR3 is 14 amino acids. Germline V lookup: CDR1 DFQATT, CDR2 SNEGSKA (reference sequence). CDR3 bases: TGCAGTGCTCCGACTAGCGGGAGGTTCGATGAGCAGTTCTTC. Protein product: CSAPTSGRFDEQFF.

Many counts were recorded for this clonotype. The rearrangement uses TRBV20-1 and TRBJ1-1; 7 bases map to TRBD1. The germline gives CDR1 DFQATT, CDR2 SNEGSKA (reference sequence). This CDR3 is built from 13 residues. V was pared by 1 base and J by 3 bases, with 2 bases of the junction left unmatched. The CDR3 loop reads CSARADRDTEAFF. CDR3 coding DNA: TGCAGTGCTAGAGCCGACAGGGACACTGAAGCTTTCTTT.

About this clonotype: A read error may be the cause here, since a much bigger clone is one base away. The chain recombines TRBV10-2 with TRBJ2-2, with no clear D. Germline assignment: CDR1 WSHSY and CDR2 SAAADI. V lost 3 bases to trimming and J lost 6 bases, with 14 bases between them. The CDR3 length is 15 residues. For the CDR3, the DNA is TGCGCCAGCAGTGACGTGGACCGAAGGTCCGGGGAGCTGTTTTTT. This encodes CASSDVDRRSGELFF.

The V call is TRBV20-1, the J call TRBJ2-5; no clear D. V lost 4 bases and J 5 bases, leaving 5 bases between the germline ends. The CDR3 spans 10 residues. From germline, CDR1 is DFQATT and CDR2 SNEGSKA (reference sequence). CDR3 in DNA: TGCAGTGCTAAATCGGAGACCCAGTACTTC. Translating it yields CSAKSETQYF.

This clonotype appeared many times. The chain uses TRBV2 and TRBJ2-7, with 8 bases identical to TRBD1. The CDR3 covers 13 residues. Trimming cost V 6 bases and J 3 bases; bases outside gene matches: 4. CDR1 and CDR2 (germline): SNHLY, FYNNEI. The CDR3 DNA follows: TGTGCCAGCAGCCGACAGGGGAGCTACGAGCAGTACTTC. Translation gives CASSRQGSYEQYF.

This clonotype was seen many times. The rearrangement uses TRBV11-2 and TRBJ1-3, with D tentatively TRBD1 (6 bases). Per germline, CDR1 SGHAT and CDR2 FQNNGV. The CDR3 spans 16 residues. V was cut by 1 base and J by 2 bases, with 12 bases left in between. CDR3 sequence: CASSLGLGATGNTIYF. The CDR3 DNA is TGTGCCAGCAGCTTAGGTTTGGGGGCTACTGGAAACACCATATATTTT.

In its sample, this clonotype was seen many times. Here the CDR3 DNA reads TGCGCCAGCAGCTTCGGTCCAGGGGGCACTGAAGCTTTCTTT. Translating it yields CASSFGPGGTEAFF. The gene calls are TRBV5-1 and TRBJ1-1; 7 nucleotides agree with TRBD1. The germline V gene encodes CDR1 SGHRS and CDR2 YFSETQ. There are 14 residues in the CDR3. The V segment lost 2 bases and the J segment 4 bases; nucleotides outside the gene matches: 5.

In this sample, this clonotype turned up many times. The CDR3 is CASSLVSGGYEQYF. The DNA of the CDR3 is TGTGCCAGCAGCTTAGTTAGCGGAGGCTACGAGCAGTACTTC. The chain links TRBV7-6 to TRBJ2-7; D perhaps matches TRBD2 (6 bases). V was cut by 1 base and J by 3 bases, with 10 bases left in between. There are 14 residues in the CDR3. Germline CDR1 SGHVS, CDR2 FNYEAQ.

This clonotype was picked up many times. The CDR3 DNA follows: TGTGCCAGCAGTGTAGTGGGAGATCAGCCCCAGCATTTT. Residues: CASSVVGDQPQHF. The chain couples TRBV6-1 to TRBJ1-5; D is undetermined. Germline V gives CDR1 MNHNS, CDR2 SASEGT. The CDR3 is made up of 13 amino acids. V lost 4 bases to trimming and J lost 5 bases, with 9 bases between them.

This clonotype was counted many times. This chain connects TRBV18 to TRBJ2-1; 11 bases match TRBD2. V was clipped by 0 bases and J by 6 bases; unmatched bases: 4. The CDR3 runs 16 residues. The germline gives CDR1 KGHSH, CDR2 LQKENI. CDR3 loop: CASSPPLAGGPNEQFF. The CDR3 nucleotides are TGTGCCAGCTCACCACCGTTAGCGGGAGGGCCCAATGAGCAGTTCTTC.

This clonotype was detected ten times or more. V gene TRBV28 combines with J gene TRBJ2-1, with TRBD2 as a possible D gene (5 bases). Germline V gene sequence: CDR1 MDHEN, CDR2 SYDVKM. This CDR3 region has 13 residues. Trimming cost V 5 bases and J 4 bases, with 9 bases left between them. CDR3 amino acids: CASSILGYNEQFF. In DNA, the CDR3 is TGTGCCAGCAGTATACTAGGTTACAATGAGCAGTTCTTC.

This clonotype was recorded many times. The V gene is TRBV5-1, the J gene TRBJ2-7; 10 bases are a match to TRBD1. The germline V gene encodes CDR1 SGHRS and CDR2 YFSETQ. Losses at the gene ends were 3 bases for V and 5 bases for J; bases not matched to a gene: 8. The CDR3 consists of 15 residues. CDR3 amino acids: CASSSDLDRGNEQYF. CDR3 nucleotide sequence: TGCGCCAGCAGCTCCGACCTGGACAGGGGGAACGAGCAGTACTTC.

The chain couples TRBV7-3 to TRBJ2-4; 10 nucleotides align to TRBD1. The CDR3 spans 18 residues. Germline values: CDR1 SGHTA, CDR2 FQGTGA. After removal of 2 bases from V and 1 base from J, the junction contained 8 bases not matched to a gene. CDR3 DNA: TGTGCCAGCAGCTTATACCCCTCGGGACAGGGGGCCAAAAACATTCAGTACTTC. Translated, it gives CASSLYPSGQGAKNIQYF.

This clonotype was detected many times. V is TRBV12-3 or TRBV12-4 and J is TRBJ2-2, with 8 bases that match TRBD2. The V segment lost 5 bases and the J segment 4 bases; nucleotides outside the gene matches: 9. The CDR3 runs to 16 residues. In DNA, the CDR3 is TGTGCCAGCAGTCGCCCAGCGGGAGTGGGCACCGGGGAGCTGTTTTTT. Translation: CASSRPAGVGTGELFF.

The table lists this clonotype with many counts. This rearrangement joins TRBV28 to TRBJ2-7, with D possibly TRBD1 on 6 matching bases. The CDR3 length is 14 residues. V lost 1 base and J 5 bases, leaving 12 bases between the germline ends. The germline gives CDR1 MDHEN, CDR2 SYDVKM. The CDR3, as DNA: TGTGCCAGCAGTTTATACGGCTCAGGGGACGAGCAGTACTTC. Translation gives CASSLYGSGDEQYF.

A few counts support this clonotype. V and J are TRBV4-1 and TRBJ1-2, with 8 bases that match TRBD1. V was clipped by 1 base and J by 6 bases; unmatched bases: 10. CDR1 is MGHRA, CDR2 YSYEKL, per germline. This CDR3 contains 16 residues. CDR3 sequence: CASSQVSQGAWDGYTF. The CDR3 DNA reads as TGCGCCAGCAGCCAAGTATCTCAGGGGGCCTGGGATGGCTACACCTTC.

This clonotype was found many times. The V call is TRBV28, the J call TRBJ2-2; 7 nucleotides agree with TRBD1. CDR1 is MDHEN, CDR2 SYDVKM, per germline. J was trimmed by 1 base and V by 3 bases; bases with no gene match: 8. The CDR3 sequence is 17 residues long. The CDR3 loop reads CASSLFRDSGNTGELFF. As DNA, the CDR3 is TGTGCCAGCAGTTTGTTCCGGGACAGTGGGAACACCGGGGAGCTGTTTTTT.

The table lists this clonotype with a count of one. The chain recombines TRBV6-9 with TRBJ2-5; the D is unclear. The CDR3 sequence is 14 residues long. Trimming shortened V by 4 bases and J by 4 bases, and 13 bases separated the two germline ends. Per germline, CDR1 MNHGY and CDR2 SVAAGI. For the CDR3, the DNA is TGTGCCAGCAGTTCGTGGGGTACGGGAGAGACCCAGTACTTC. This translates into CASSSWGTGETQYF.

This clonotype was detected ten times or more. The gene calls are TRBV7-9 and TRBJ1-2; 7 bases align to TRBD1. CDR1 is SEHNR, CDR2 FQNEAQ, per germline (reference sequence). The V and J ends lost 5 bases and 3 bases, in that order; junction bases with no gene match: 6. This CDR3 is built from 14 residues. The CDR3 DNA follows: TGTGCCAGCAGCATTACAGGGGATGACTATGGCTACACCTTC. The encoded protein is CASSITGDDYGYTF.

This clonotype was seen many times. CDR3 coding DNA: TGCAGTGCTAGTTTACTTACAATCTACGAGCAGTACTTC. Amino acids: CSASLLTIYEQYF. V is TRBV20-1 and J is TRBJ2-7; no clear D gene. Germline CDR1 DFQATT, CDR2 SNEGSKA (reference sequence). CDR3 length: 13 amino acids. V lost 3 bases and J lost 3, with 12 bases in between.